This is a list of T cell receptor beta chains from one sample in a study of T cell responses to AZD1222 COVID-19 vaccine. The data were produced by immunoSEQ multiplex PCR, yet TCRdb's version contains in-frame clones alone and is incomplete. The sample lists around 140,000 clones; 93% were seen once. The material sequenced was peripheral blood, taken on day 0 of AZD1222 vaccination. The receptors originated from an adult in good health. The CDR3 runs from the conserved cysteine through the conserved F or W.

J gene | V gene | CDR3 protein
TRBJ2-7 | TRBV4-1 | CASSQVLSGSYEQYF
TRBJ2-3 | TRBV28 | CASSLMGQGDTQYF
TRBJ1-4 | TRBV7-2 | CASSLDGGSWEKLFF
TRBJ1-4 | TRBV20-1 | CSASPTGEKLFF
TRBJ2-7 | TRBV7-2 | CASSLVTGSGYEQYF
TRBJ2-3 | TRBV7-6 | CASSLALADTQYF
TRBJ1-6 | TRBV9 | CASSTQNSPLHF
TRBJ2-6 | TRBV18 | CASSPGAGANVLTF
TRBJ2-7 | TRBV3-1/TRBV3-2 | CASSHSSIYEQYF
TRBJ1-2 | TRBV21-1 | CASPKGVGSPYYGYTF
TRBJ1-2 | TRBV30 | CAWSGHAGSGYTF
TRBJ1-1 | TRBV6-5 | CASGRYTEAFF
TRBJ1-3 | TRBV6-2/TRBV6-3 | CASSYRRLSGNTIYF
TRBJ2-3 | TRBV3-1/TRBV3-2 | CASSRGMTGHLDTQYF
TRBJ1-2 | TRBV6-5 | CASSFGQGYGYTF
TRBJ1-3 | TRBV19 | CASSIVKGTASGNTIYF
TRBJ1-5 | TRBV6-6 | CASSYGRDQPQHF
TRBJ1-1 | TRBV27 | CASSLPRKGRTEAFF
TRBJ1-1 | TRBV6-6 | CASSYLLGGTNTEAFF
TRBJ1-2 | TRBV19 | CASILDRDDGYTF
TRBJ2-7 | TRBV19 | CASSNNQLEQYF
TRBJ2-6 | TRBV7-2 | CASSLVHSGANVLTF
TRBJ2-7 | TRBV9 | CASSVELGNEQYF
TRBJ1-1 | TRBV28 | CASSFLGEKAFF
TRBJ1-6 | TRBV12-3/TRBV12-4 | CASSLAHSPLHF
TRBJ1-4 | TRBV5-8 | CASSFLTDPGEKLFF
TRBJ2-1 | TRBV27 | CASSFDSWGRDEQFF
TRBJ1-4 | TRBV4-3 | CASSPRAGPSTNEKLFF
TRBJ2-7 | TRBV5-1 | CASSLTDRGDYEQYF
TRBJ2-3 | TRBV10-3 | CAIWGGSGITDTQYF
TRBJ2-3 | TRBV30 | CAWTGTGGITDTQYF
TRBJ1-2 | TRBV6-1 | CASSEDRGIYGYTF
TRBJ2-1 | TRBV27 | CASSPGNNEQFF
TRBJ1-4 | TRBV4-3 | CASSQARGKLFF
TRBJ1-1 | TRBV24-1 | CATQNPGTEAFF
TRBJ1-2 | TRBV6-2/TRBV6-3 | CASSPPGQGAVGGYTF
TRBJ1-3 | TRBV7-6 | CASSSLGQSRNTIYF
TRBJ1-1 | TRBV7-7 | CASSAGTFTEAFF
TRBJ2-1 | TRBV30 | CAWRESSYNEQFF
TRBJ2-6 | TRBV2 | CASSPGTVSGANVLTF
TRBJ2-2 | TRBV29-1 | CSVDGGLAGVGELFF
TRBJ2-3 | TRBV9 | CASSVVASTDTQYF
TRBJ2-7 | TRBV28 | CASSPPVYEQYF
TRBJ2-5 | TRBV11-1 | CASSPTGGETQYF
TRBJ2-7 | TRBV10-1 | CASSPGGRGPKSIVYEQYF
TRBJ2-5 | TRBV20-1 | CSASPKETQYF